The 19 T cell receptor beta chains below were found in one sample sequenced in a study of CD8 T cells in ankylosing spondylitis. TCRdb recomputed calls from the 5' RACE reads with MiXCR, one row per CDR3 protein. In the table there are 25,000 to 35,000 distinct CDR3 sequences, less than 40% of which are singletons. Source material: synovial fluid, either unsorted or a sorted T cell fraction (not recorded which). These receptors came from a male donor with ankylosing spondylitis.

This clonotype was counted ten times or more. The chain uses TRBV10-1 and TRBJ2-7; 8 bases align to TRBD1. The germline CDR1 and CDR2 sequences are WNHNN and SYGVQD (reference sequence). V gave up 4 bases and J gave up 5 bases; unmatched junction bases: 4. The CDR3 is 13 residues long. CDR3 DNA: TGCGCCAGCAGTGGGACAGGGATCCACGAGCAGTACTTC. This translates into CASSGTGIHEQYF.

By proportion, this clonotype is large (0.1 to 1%). The V and J genes are TRBV11-2 and TRBJ2-5; TRBD2 aligns across 7 bases. Trimming removed 1 base from V and 2 bases from J; junction bases left unmatched: 1. Germline loops: CDR1 SGHAT, CDR2 FQNNGV. The CDR3 runs to 14 residues. This chain's CDR3 is CASSLGGGQETQYF. The CDR3 DNA reads as TGTGCCAGCAGCTTAGGGGGGGGTCAAGAGACCCAGTACTTC.

This clonotype was seen a handful of times. This sequence joins TRBV13 and TRBJ2-3; D is ambiguous. There are 14 residues in the CDR3. V was shortened by 3 bases and J by 2 bases, with 9 bases between the two germline ends. Germline V gene sequence: CDR1 PRHDT, CDR2 FYEKMQ (reference sequence). CDR3 region: CASSLGRFTDTQYF. In DNA form, the CDR3 reads TGTGCCAGCAGCTTGGGCAGATTCACAGATACGCAGTATTTT.

This clonotype showed up many times. The rearrangement uses TRBV4-2 and TRBJ2-7, with 7 nucleotides matching TRBD2. The germline gives CDR1 LGHNA, CDR2 YNFKEQ. The CDR3 is made up of 16 amino acids. Losses at the gene ends were 0 bases for V and 2 bases for J; bases not matched to a gene: 7. CDR3 bases: TGTGCCAGCAGCCAAGAGGGGGGGGATGTCCCCTACGAGCAGTACTTC. Protein product: CASSQEGGDVPYEQYF.

At least ten counts were recorded for this clonotype. The chain is built from TRBV24-1 and TRBJ2-1, with a possible D match to TRBD1 (5 bases). Germline CDR1 and CDR2: KGHDR and SFDVKD. Trimming stripped 2 bases from V and 7 bases from J, with 11 bases between. The CDR3 is 14 residues long. CDR3 residues: CATSDYQGFNEQFF. The CDR3 nucleotides are TGTGCCACCAGTGATTACCAGGGCTTTAATGAGCAGTTCTTC.

DNA of the CDR3: TGTGCCAGCAGCCCCGGGCCCAATCAGCCCCAGCATTTT. It encodes CASSPGPNQPQHF. This sequence joins TRBV13 and TRBJ1-5; D is undetermined. The CDR3 spans 13 residues. The germline V gene encodes CDR1 PRHDT and CDR2 FYEKMQ (reference sequence). V was shortened by 5 bases and J by 3 bases, with 8 bases between the two germline ends.

The rearrangement joins TRBV20-1 to TRBJ2-2, with D perhaps TRBD1 (7 bases). CDR3 length: 16 amino acids. Germline V gene data show CDR1 as DFQATT and CDR2 as SNEGSKA (reference sequence). Trimming removed 0 bases at V and 3 bases at J, with 14 bases between. This CDR3 reads CSAREWRGRYTGELFF. DNA for the CDR3: TGCAGTGCTAGAGAATGGAGGGGGCGATACACCGGGGAGCTGTTTTTT.

The chain is built from TRBV3-1 and TRBJ2-3; 11 bases are shared with TRBD2. V lost 8 bases, J lost 3 bases, and 7 bases stayed unmatched. The CDR3 loop spans 15 amino acids. The V gene's germline CDR1 is LGHDT and CDR2 YNNKEL (reference sequence). The CDR3 protein is CASGPGLAVTDTQYF. The CDR3 region has the DNA TGTGCCAGCGGCCCGGGACTAGCGGTGACAGATACGCAGTATTTT.

The gene calls are TRBV7-2 and TRBJ1-1, with D possibly being TRBD1 (5 bases). V was pared by 0 bases and J by 6 bases, with 8 bases between. The CDR3 is 13 amino acids. Germline V gene sequence: CDR1 SGHTA, CDR2 FQGNSA. CDR3 coding DNA: TGTGCCAGCAGCTTAGCGATGGGGCCTGAAGCTTTCTTT. Encoded protein: CASSLAMGPEAFF.

This clonotype was counted between two and nine times. The chain is built from TRBV4-2 and TRBJ2-1; D tentatively fits TRBD1 or TRBD2 (6 bases each). V was pared by 3 bases and J by 6 bases, with 12 bases between. Germline-derived CDR1 and CDR2 are LGHNA and YNFKEQ. The CDR3 contains 14 residues. The DNA of the CDR3 is TGTGCCAGCAGCCACCCCGGGGGCCTCAATGAGCAGTTCTTC. Translation: CASSHPGGLNEQFF.

This clonotype was detected only a few times. V and J are TRBV27 and TRBJ2-2, with a possible D match to TRBD2 (6 bases). The germline V gene encodes CDR1 MNHEY and CDR2 SMNVEV (reference sequence). With 0 bases removed from V and 6 bases from J, the gap between germline ends came to 14 bases. The CDR3 contains 16 residues. The DNA for the CDR3 is TGTGCCAGCAGTTTATCGGGGGGAATGAGGCCCGGGGAGCTGTTTTTT. It specifies CASSLSGGMRPGELFF.

This clonotype was counted ten times or more. J is TRBJ2-2 and V is TRBV20-1, with unresolved D. In germline, CDR1 is DFQATT, CDR2 SNEGSKA (reference sequence). With 0 bases removed from V and 2 bases from J, the gap between germline ends came to 13 bases. The CDR3 spans 16 residues. The CDR3 protein is CSARDGERINTGELFF. The CDR3 region has the DNA TGCAGTGCTAGAGATGGGGAAAGGATCAACACCGGGGAGCTGTTTTTT.

At least ten counts were recorded for this clonotype. This sequence joins TRBV7-2 and TRBJ2-4, with 8 positions matching TRBD2. J was trimmed by 4 bases and V by 2 bases; bases with no gene match: 4. Germline V lookup: CDR1 SGHTA, CDR2 FQGNSA. The CDR3 length is 15 residues. The CDR3 sequence: CASSLFGGAKNIQYF. CDR3 coding DNA: TGTGCCAGCAGCTTATTCGGGGGGGCTAAAAACATTCAGTACTTC.

The CDR3 protein is CASAGLADGTQYF. The CDR3, as DNA: TGCGCCAGCGCGGGACTAGCGGACGGGACCCAGTACTTC. This sequence joins TRBV10-2 and TRBJ2-5; 11 bases align to TRBD2. Germline values: CDR1 WSHSY, CDR2 SAAADI. The CDR3 runs to 13 residues. J lost 7 bases, V lost 8 bases, and 6 bases had no gene match.

The rearrangement joins TRBV7-8 to TRBJ2-1; D ambiguous. V was clipped by 2 bases and J by 7 bases, with 6 bases between them. Germline CDR1 SGHVS, CDR2 FQNEAQ. CDR3 length: 12 residues. CDR3 DNA sequence: TGTGCCAGCAGCTTAAGATGGAATGAGCAGTTCTTC. Amino acid sequence: CASSLRWNEQFF.

V is TRBV7-2 and J is TRBJ2-7; D may match TRBD1 or TRBD2 (5 bases each). Per germline, CDR1 SGHTA and CDR2 FQGNSA. Trimming took 2 bases from V and 0 from J, leaving 11 bases between them. This CDR3 spans 15 amino acids. The CDR3 is CASSLRDLSSYEQYF. The DNA of the CDR3 is TGTGCCAGCAGCTTAAGGGACCTGAGCTCCTACGAGCAGTACTTC.

The CDR3 bases are TGTGCCACCAGTGTTTCGGGGGGGGGTCCCAACTACGAGCAGTACTTC. It is translated as CATSVSGGGPNYEQYF. This chain uses TRBV24-1 with TRBJ2-7, with 8 bases that match TRBD2. V shed 5 bases, J shed 3 bases, and the junction held 11 bases outside the gene matches. CDR3 size: 16 residues. CDR1 KGHDR and CDR2 SFDVKD come from the germline V gene.

J is TRBJ2-1 and V is TRBV4-1, with 11 positions matching TRBD2. Losses at the gene ends were 4 bases for V and 6 bases for J; bases not matched to a gene: 8. Per the germline V gene, CDR1 is MGHRA and CDR2 is YSYEKL. The CDR3 totals 16 residues. CDR3: CASSPQLAGGGNEQFF. DNA for the CDR3: TGCGCCAGCAGCCCACAATTAGCGGGAGGGGGCAATGAGCAGTTCTTC.

This clonotype came up a few times. The chain is built from TRBV27 and TRBJ2-2, with TRBD2 as a possible D gene (5 bases). The CDR3 sequence is 16 residues long. The germline CDR1 and CDR2 sequences are MNHEY and SMNVEV (reference sequence). V was cut by 7 bases and J by 4 bases, with 19 bases left in between. CDR3 sequence reads: CASTQSETGITGELFF. Written as DNA, the CDR3 is TGTGCCAGCACCCAAAGCGAGACGGGGATCACCGGGGAGCTGTTTTTT.